Following are 2 T cell receptor beta chains from one sample sequenced in a study of molecular identifiers for immune sequencing clone quantification. TCRdb re-called the PCR reads through MiXCR, storing one row per CDR3 protein. This table holds over 600,000 distinct CDR3 sequences, about 20% found once. Material: naive CD8+ T cells from blood, with Jurkat cell RNA spiked in. Subset given: FACS-sorted CD8+CD4-CCR7+CD45RA+ naive T cells. The receptors come from a human donor in good health. Some libraries in this study had Jurkat cell RNA spiked in.

Comment on this clonotype: This sequence may be a read error, since a much larger clone differs from it by one base. V usage is TRBV6-5 and J usage is TRBJ2-3, with D possibly matching TRBD2 (7 bases). Trimming shortened V by 4 bases and J by 6 bases, and 20 bases separated the two germline ends. The CDR3 is 16 amino acids. Germline V CDR1 and CDR2: MNHEY, SVGAGI. The CDR3 reads CASSWLTGGSGDTQYF. For the CDR3, the DNA is TGTGCCAGCAGTTGGCTAACGGGGGGCTCCGGGGATACGCAGTATTTT.

The table lists this clonotype with many counts. The germline gene is not matched at one end of the junction; a read error may be the cause. The CDR3 protein is CASSTPGTDHPQHF. CDR3 sequence (DNA): TGTGCCAGCAGTACGCCCGGGACTGATCACCCCCAGCATTTT. V usage is TRBV6-2 or TRBV6-3 and J usage is TRBJ1-5; a weak D match, TRBD1 (5 bases). Germline-derived CDR1 and CDR2 are MNHEY and SVGEGT. CDR3 length equals 14 residues.